This T cell receptor beta chain appears in the sequencing data of a study of shared clonotypes between healthy human individuals. Only in-frame clones appear in the TCRdb table, and some are missing; sequencing was by immunoSEQ multiplex PCR. Of about 770,000 clones in the sample, 72% were seen once. Input material: memory CD4+ T cells sorted from blood. The subset: CD45RA-negative fraction. The clonotype was recovered from a woman in her thirties in good health.

In DNA, the CDR3 is TGCGCCAGCAGCGCTGGGACTAGCGGCAATACGCAGTATTTT. Translating it yields CASSAGTSGNTQYF. This chain links TRBV5-1 with TRBJ2-3; 11 bases map to TRBD2. Trimming cost V 4 bases and J 7 bases; bases outside gene matches: 5. Germline loops: CDR1 SGHRS, CDR2 YFSETQ. This CDR3 is built from 14 residues.